The next 27 T cell receptor beta chains were all read from a single sample in a study of T cells after yellow fever vaccination. Via MiXCR, TCRdb re-called the 5' RACE reads, giving one row per CDR3 protein. The sample carries approximately 510,000 distinct CDR3 sequences, 21% recorded once. The sequenced sample was PBMCs, obtained 21 days after the first yellow fever vaccination. These receptors all stem from a man younger than 30 who received the YFV17D yellow fever vaccine.

The rearrangement links TRBV29-1 to TRBJ2-7; D may be TRBD2 (6 bases). CDR1 is SQVTM, CDR2 ANQGSEA, per germline. The V and J ends lost 7 bases and 6 bases respectively, with 13 bases between them. This CDR3 spans 11 amino acids. The CDR3 loop reads CSAERGGEQYF. CDR3 nucleotides: TGCAGCGCCGAGAGGGGAGGCGAGCAGTACTTC.

This rearrangement joins TRBV11-2 to TRBJ2-7; TRBD1 aligns across 9 bases. Germline CDR1 SGHAT, CDR2 FQNNGV. The V segment lost 5 bases and the J segment 6 bases; nucleotides outside the gene matches: 8. This CDR3 spans 14 amino acids. This CDR3 is CASSLPGTGTEQYF. CDR3 bases: TGTGCCAGCAGCCTTCCCGGGACAGGGACCGAGCAGTACTTC.

The table lists this clonotype with a few counts. The V gene is TRBV7-9, the J gene TRBJ2-5; TRBD1 aligns across 8 bases. The V gene's germline CDR1 is SEHNR and CDR2 FQNEAQ (reference sequence). The CDR3 has 15 amino acids. V shed 5 bases, J shed 1 base, and the junction held 6 bases outside the gene matches. The CDR3 loop reads CASSPRTGPQETQYF. CDR3 nucleotides: TGTGCCAGCAGCCCTAGGACAGGGCCCCAAGAGACCCAGTACTTC. The full variable domain, its missing parts supplied by reference TRBV7-9 and TRBJ2-5, is DTGVSQNPRHKITKRGQNVTFRCDPISEHNRLYWYRQTLGQGPEFLTYFQNEAQLEKSRLLSDRFSAERPKGSFSTLEIQRTEQGDSAMYLCASSPRTGPQETQYFGPGTRLLVL.

This chain links TRBV6-1 with TRBJ2-5; tentative D call: TRBD1 (5 bases). Between the trimmed V and J ends, which lost 6 bases and 0 bases, there was a span of 20 bases. The CDR3 has 17 residues. Germline V lookup: CDR1 MNHNS, CDR2 SASEGT. The CDR3 reads CASSLLGRQLYQETQYF. In nucleotides, the CDR3 is TGTGCCAGCAGCCTGTTGGGGCGTCAACTGTACCAAGAGACCCAGTACTTC.

The V and J genes are TRBV6-1 and TRBJ1-4, with 8 bases fitting TRBD1. The V and J ends lost 5 bases and 8 bases, in that order; junction bases with no gene match: 7. The CDR3 extends over 14 amino acids. The germline CDR1 and CDR2 sequences are MNHNS and SASEGT. CDR3 DNA sequence: TGTGCCAGCAGTCGGACAGGGTCAGACGAAAAACTGTTTTTT. Translated: CASSRTGSDEKLFF.

This rearrangement joins TRBV4-2 to TRBJ1-1; D uncertain. V lost 2 bases and J 3 bases, leaving 4 bases between the germline ends. Looked up from germline, CDR1 is LGHNA and CDR2 is YNFKEQ. CDR3 size: 12 residues. CDR3 in amino acids: CASSQPDTEAFF. The CDR3 DNA is TGTGCCAGCAGCCAACCCGACACTGAAGCTTTCTTT.

This chain connects TRBV20-1 to TRBJ2-3; D not certain. Looked up from germline, CDR1 is DFQATT and CDR2 is SNEGSKA (reference sequence). The CDR3 sequence is 13 residues long. Trimming removed 2 bases at V and 0 bases at J, with 6 bases between. CDR3: CSARWGSTDTQYF. The CDR3 coding sequence is TGCAGTGCTAGATGGGGTAGCACAGATACGCAGTATTTT.

The chain joins TRBV10-3 to TRBJ2-5; the D gene is possibly TRBD2 (6 bases). CDR3 size: 14 residues. Trimming left V 6 bases short and J 5 bases short, with 16 bases between. The germline CDR1 and CDR2 sequences are ENHRY and SYGVKD. The CDR3 nucleotides are TGTGCCATCAGGACAAGTACTGGGGGGGAGACCCAGTACTTC. Translation: CAIRTSTGGETQYF.

The chain links TRBV7-9 to TRBJ1-4; tentative D call: TRBD1 (6 bases). The CDR3 covers 17 residues. The ends were cut back, 3 bases at V and 8 bases at J, with 22 bases in the middle. Germline-derived CDR1 and CDR2 are SEHNR and FQNEAQ (reference sequence). This CDR3 reads CASSFEDSHPQGEKLFF. CDR3 in DNA: TGTGCCAGCAGCTTCGAGGACAGTCACCCCCAGGGGGAAAAACTGTTTTTT.

Only a few counts were recorded for this clonotype. The gene calls are TRBV5-4 and TRBJ1-2, with D perhaps matching TRBD1 (5 bases). Germline V gives CDR1 SGHNT, CDR2 YYREEE (reference sequence). Trimming pared 4 bases from V and 7 bases from J, leaving 17 bases between. CDR3 size: 14 residues. CDR3 sequence: CASSPVRGTSGYTF. DNA of the CDR3: TGTGCCAGCAGCCCAGTGAGGGGTACTTCTGGCTACACCTTC.

This chain joins TRBV5-4 and TRBJ1-1; TRBD1 agrees at 7 bases. Germline CDR1 is SGHNT and CDR2 is YYREEE (reference sequence). V lost 4 bases, J lost 3 bases, and 6 bases stayed unmatched. CDR3 length: 14 residues. CDR3 region: CASSIGQADTEAFF. The CDR3 DNA follows: TGTGCCAGCAGCATAGGACAGGCGGACACTGAAGCTTTCTTT.

The genes are TRBV5-1 and TRBJ2-2; D perhaps matches TRBD1 (6 bases). Germline CDR1 SGHRS, CDR2 YFSETQ. V was cut by 6 bases and J by 6 bases, with 15 bases left in between. The CDR3 is made up of 14 amino acids. Here the CDR3 DNA reads TGCGCCAGCACTCGACAGGCCGAGGCCGGGGAGCTGTTTTTT. It encodes CASTRQAEAGELFF.

This clonotype has only a few counts. The V call is TRBV4-1, the J call TRBJ2-5, with a tentative D call TRBD2 (6 bases). CDR3 size: 15 residues. V lost 0 bases to trimming and J lost 5 bases, with 13 bases between them. Germline lookup yields CDR1 MGHRA and CDR2 YSYEKL. The CDR3 here is CASSQDRRGRETQYF. In DNA form, the CDR3 reads TGCGCCAGCAGCCAAGATCGGCGGGGTAGGGAGACCCAGTACTTC.

This clonotype was seen a handful of times. CDR3 protein: CASSRHPGPSYNEQFF. CDR3 DNA: TGTGCCAGCAGCCGCCACCCGGGCCCCTCCTACAATGAGCAGTTCTTC. The V and J genes are TRBV27 and TRBJ2-1; D is unresolved. Trimming stripped 6 bases from V and 0 bases from J, with 15 bases between. The CDR3 sequence is 16 residues long. The V gene's germline CDR1 is MNHEY and CDR2 SMNVEV (reference sequence).

The chain uses TRBV29-1 and TRBJ1-1; D gene unclear. The CDR3 loop spans 13 amino acids. Germline V lookup: CDR1 SQVTM, CDR2 ANQGSEA. V was clipped by 4 bases and J by 4 bases, with 13 bases between them. The CDR3 reads CSVVSGVATEAFF. The CDR3 DNA reads TGCAGCGTTGTATCCGGGGTAGCCACTGAAGCTTTCTTT.

This clonotype was recorded a few times. V usage is TRBV4-3 and J usage is TRBJ2-3, with TRBD2 matching 16 bases. The V segment lost 2 bases and the J segment 0 bases; nucleotides outside the gene matches: 5. Germline V gives CDR1 LGHNA, CDR2 YSLEER. CDR3 size: 19 residues. The DNA of the CDR3 is TGCGCCAGCAGCCAAACCCCGGGACTAGCGGGGGGGAGCACAGATACGCAGTATTTT. It yields the protein CASSQTPGLAGGSTDTQYF.

This clonotype has more than one count but fewer than ten. This rearrangement joins TRBV5-1 to TRBJ2-1; maybe TRBD2 (6 bases). Germline V gene data show CDR1 as SGHRS and CDR2 as YFSETQ. Trimming left V 4 bases short and J 0 bases short, with 14 bases between. This CDR3 has 16 residues. The CDR3 sequence is CASSAGTQSSYNEQFF. CDR3 DNA: TGCGCCAGCAGCGCGGGGACCCAGAGCTCCTACAATGAGCAGTTCTTC.

J is TRBJ1-1 and V is TRBV5-1, with 8 positions matching TRBD1. Trimming removed 0 bases from V and 4 bases from J; junction bases left unmatched: 2. Germline-derived CDR1 and CDR2 are SGHRS and YFSETQ. This CDR3 has 14 amino acids. The DNA for the CDR3 is TGCGCCAGCAGCTTGGGGACAGGGCGCACTGAAGCTTTCTTT. Its translation: CASSLGTGRTEAFF.

The chain links TRBV6-2 or TRBV6-3 to TRBJ2-2; possible D gene TRBD1, 6 bases. The CDR3 contains 15 residues. Trimming left V 6 bases short and J 4 bases short, with 15 bases between. CDR1 is MNHEY, CDR2 SVGEGT, per germline. CDR3 sequence: CASSLNRVVTGELFF. The DNA for the CDR3 is TGTGCCAGCAGCCTCAACAGGGTGGTCACCGGGGAGCTGTTTTTT.

In its sample, this clonotype was seen a few times. The CDR3 sequence: CASSLRGGQTDTQYF. CDR3 nucleotides: TGTGCCAGCTCCCTCCGGGGGGGCCAGACAGATACGCAGTATTTT. The genes are TRBV18 and TRBJ2-3; TRBD2 agrees at 8 bases. CDR1 is KGHSH and CDR2 is LQKENI in the germline V gene. This CDR3 comprises 15 residues. V dropped 6 bases and J dropped 3; count of bases not matched to a gene: 8.

The V gene is TRBV5-1, the J gene TRBJ1-4; 7 bases fit TRBD1. The V gene end was trimmed by 0 bases and the J gene end by 10 bases; junction bases not matched to a gene: 9. The germline gives CDR1 SGHRS, CDR2 YFSETQ. There are 15 residues in the CDR3. Here the CDR3 reads CASSLDGTEGRKLFF. CDR3 nucleotides: TGCGCCAGCAGCTTGGATGGGACAGAGGGAAGAAAACTGTTTTTT. Filled out from reference TRBV5-1 and TRBJ1-4, the complete variable domain reads KAGVTQTPRYLIKTRGQQVTLSCSPISGHRSVSWYQQTPGQGLQFLFEYFSETQRNKGNFPGRFSGRQFSNSRSEMNVSTLELGDSALYLCASSLDGTEGRKLFFGSGTQLSVL.

The CDR3 protein is CASTLSGGASEQFF. The CDR3, as DNA: TGTGCCAGCACCCTTAGCGGGGGGGCCAGTGAGCAGTTCTTC. The chain joins TRBV6-1 to TRBJ2-1; 11 nucleotides align to TRBD2. This CDR3 is built from 14 residues. Germline V gene lookup returns CDR1 MNHNS and CDR2 SASEGT. Unmatched junction bases numbered 8, after V lost 7 bases and J lost 9 bases.

Only a few counts were recorded for this clonotype. The chain employs TRBV6-5 and TRBJ1-6; unclear D gene. Between the trimmed V and J ends, which lost 0 bases and 4 bases, there was a span of 7 bases. Germline CDR1 MNHEY, CDR2 SVGAGI. The CDR3 loop spans 15 amino acids. DNA for the CDR3: TGTGCCAGCAGTTACTCGTGGGGATATAATTCACCCCTCCACTTT. Its protein is CASSYSWGYNSPLHF.

The V gene is TRBV6-1, the J gene TRBJ1-2; maybe TRBD1 (5 bases). This CDR3 is built from 13 residues. Trimming left V 6 bases short and J 5 bases short, with 13 bases between. Per germline, CDR1 MNHNS and CDR2 SASEGT. The CDR3 DNA reads as TGTGCCAGCAGAATGACAGAGCATTATGGCTACACCTTC. It codes for CASRMTEHYGYTF.

V and J are TRBV20-1 and TRBJ2-3; TRBD1 agrees at 9 bases. This CDR3 comprises 15 residues. CDR1 and CDR2 from the germline V gene are DFQATT and SNEGSKA (reference sequence). Losses at the gene ends were 5 bases for V and 8 bases for J; bases not matched to a gene: 14. For the CDR3, the DNA is TGCAGTGCTCGCCGACAGGGGGGGATCGAGAGTACGCAGTATTTT. Translated: CSARRQGGIESTQYF.

A few counts support this clonotype. CDR3 sequence (DNA): TGTGCCAGCAGCAAAGTTCGAGCGGATACGCAGTATTTT. It is translated as CASSKVRADTQYF. V and J are TRBV21-1 and TRBJ2-3. TRBV21-1 is listed as a pseudogene. The CDR3 loop spans 13 amino acids.

The chain couples TRBV28 to TRBJ1-2; no reliable D call. Germline CDR1 reads MDHEN; CDR2 reads SYDVKM. This CDR3 is built from 14 residues. V was trimmed by 8 bases and J by 0 bases, leaving 13 bases between them. The CDR3 coding sequence is TGTGCCAGCGCCGTCGGGGTGACTAACTATGGCTACACCTTC. This codes for CASAVGVTNYGYTF.